Following are 23 T cell receptor beta chains from one sample sequenced in a study of T cell responses to AZD1222 COVID-19 vaccine. The repertoire was sequenced with immunoSEQ multiplex PCR; TCRdb's copy has only in-frame clones and lacks some. The data contain roughly 100,000 clones, roughly 88% of them singletons. The source was peripheral blood, collected on day 0 of AZD1222 vaccination. The receptors come from an adult in good health.

The CDR3, as DNA: TGTGCCAGCAGCATCCAGGGACGGACGACCTACAATGAGCAGTTCTTC. Its protein product is CASSIQGRTTYNEQFF. V usage is TRBV7-9 and J usage is TRBJ2-1; D is perhaps TRBD1 or TRBD2 (5 bases each). This CDR3 has 16 residues. The germline V gene has CDR1 SEHNR and CDR2 FQNEAQ (reference sequence). Trimming took off 5 bases at V and 2 bases at J, with 16 bases between the two ends.

V is TRBV2 and J is TRBJ1-6, with D perhaps TRBD1 (6 bases). Trimming cost V 8 bases and J 1 base, with 9 bases left between them. This CDR3 has 14 amino acids. Germline V gene sequence: CDR1 SNHLY, CDR2 FYNNEI. The CDR3 DNA follows: TGTGCCAGCTACAGGGAATCCTATAATTCACCCCTCCACTTT. It encodes CASYRESYNSPLHF.

J is TRBJ2-7 and V is TRBV5-4; D is unresolved. Trimming removed 0 bases from V and 3 bases from J, with 7 bases in between. Per the germline V gene, CDR1 is SGHNT and CDR2 is YYREEE (reference sequence). The CDR3 is made up of 13 amino acids. The CDR3 coding sequence is TGTGCCAGCAGCTTGGCAGTCAGCTACGAGCAGTACTTC. It specifies CASSLAVSYEQYF.

The rearrangement joins TRBV6-5 to TRBJ1-2; TRBD1 matches at 8 bases. Looked up from germline, CDR1 is MNHEY and CDR2 is SVGAGI. J was trimmed by 8 bases and V by 6 bases; bases with no gene match: 11. The CDR3 sequence is 14 residues long. CDR3 protein: CASSPGTGSLGYTF. Written as DNA, the CDR3 is TGTGCCAGCAGCCCCGGGACAGGAAGTTTGGGCTACACCTTC.

The chain joins TRBV7-2 to TRBJ2-5; weak D call: TRBD1 (5 bases). The CDR3 length is 14 residues. Trimming left V 3 bases short and J 5 bases short, with 13 bases between. Germline CDR1 and CDR2: SGHTA and FQGNSA. The CDR3 spells CASSLGLSGETQYF. CDR3 nucleotides: TGTGCCAGCAGCTTGGGTCTCTCAGGGGAGACCCAGTACTTC.

The V call is TRBV5-4, the J call TRBJ2-3, with TRBD2 matching over 9 bases. The V gene end was trimmed by 4 bases and the J gene end by 0 bases; junction bases not matched to a gene: 6. Germline-derived CDR1 and CDR2 are SGHNT and YYREEE (reference sequence). This CDR3 spans 16 amino acids. The CDR3 here is CASSLRLAASTDTQYF. CDR3 DNA sequence: TGTGCCAGCAGCCTCCGACTAGCGGCGAGCACAGATACGCAGTATTTT.

Here the CDR3 DNA reads TGTGCCAGCAGTGACAGACTCACTGAAGCTTTCTTT. Its translation: CASSDRLTEAFF. V usage is TRBV6-6 and J usage is TRBJ1-1, with D possibly being TRBD1 (5 bases). Germline lookup yields CDR1 MNHNY and CDR2 SVGAGI (reference sequence). The V end lost 5 bases, the J end lost 4 bases, and 8 bases lay between the germline ends. CDR3 size: 12 residues.

The chain employs TRBV5-5 and TRBJ2-3; 10 positions match TRBD2. This CDR3 has 13 residues. The V segment lost 4 bases and the J segment 11 bases; nucleotides outside the gene matches: 7. Germline CDR1 reads SGHKS; CDR2 reads YYEKEE (reference sequence). CDR3 sequence (DNA): TGTGCCAGCAGCGGAGGGACTAGCGAGAAGCAGTATTTT. The encoded protein is CASSGGTSEKQYF.

In its sample, this clone was seen a few times. Other DNA sequences in the same sample also yield this CDR3. V gene TRBV30 combines with J gene TRBJ1-5, with 7 bases identical to TRBD1. This CDR3 contains 13 residues. With 5 bases clipped from V and 2 bases from J, the junction kept 3 bases outside the gene matches. Germline values: CDR1 GTSNPN, CDR2 SVGIG (reference sequence). The DNA of the CDR3 is TGTGCCTGGTCCGGGACAGGCAATCAGCCCCAGCATTTT. As protein: CAWSGTGNQPQHF.

This chain links TRBV2 with TRBJ1-2; D not certain. The CDR3 runs 13 residues. Germline-derived CDR1 and CDR2 are SNHLY and FYNNEI. Trimming removed 4 bases from V and 8 bases from J, with 14 bases in between. The CDR3 loop reads CASSVLRESGYTF. CDR3 nucleotides: TGTGCCAGCAGTGTGCTTCGGGAATCAGGCTACACCTTC.

In DNA form, the CDR3 reads TGTGCCAGCAGCTTAGATGGAGGGGGCCGATACACTGAAGCTTTCTTT. This encodes CASSLDGGGRYTEAFF. V gene TRBV11-2 combines with J gene TRBJ1-1; 7 bases are a match to TRBD1. This CDR3 is 16 amino acids long. The ends lost 0 bases at V and 3 bases at J; junction bases unmatched: 7. The germline V gene encodes CDR1 SGHAT and CDR2 FQNNGV. Looking up the rest from reference TRBV11-2 and TRBJ1-1 gives the full variable domain: EAGVAQSPRYKIIEKRQSVAFWCNPISGHATLYWYQQILGQGPKLLIQFQNNGVVDDSQLPKDRFSAERLKGVDSTLKIQPAKLEDSAVYLCASSLDGGGRYTEAFFGQGTRLTVV.

This rearrangement joins TRBV7-2 to TRBJ2-5; weak D call: TRBD2 (5 bases). Germline CDR1 SGHTA, CDR2 FQGNSA. Trimming removed 6 bases at V and 0 bases at J, with 11 bases between. This CDR3 has 14 residues. CDR3 amino acids: CASSRAGHQETQYF. The CDR3 bases are TGTGCCAGCAGTCGGGCGGGCCACCAAGAGACCCAGTACTTC.

The J gene is TRBJ1-2, the V gene TRBV7-8; 9 nucleotides align to TRBD1. The CDR3 contains 17 residues. Unmatched junction bases numbered 13, after V lost 1 base and J lost 7 bases. The V gene's germline CDR1 is SGHVS and CDR2 FQNEAQ. In DNA, the CDR3 is TGTGCCAGCAGCTTAGGGTCAGTGGGGACAGGGTTTTTTGGCTACACCTTC. Its protein product is CASSLGSVGTGFFGYTF.

This CDR3 reads CASSPGTAFYNEQFF. DNA for the CDR3: TGTGCCAGCAGTCCCGGGACAGCCTTCTACAATGAGCAGTTCTTC. The V call is TRBV27, the J call TRBJ2-1; 7 bases are a match to TRBD1. The CDR3 sequence is 15 residues long. The germline gives CDR1 MNHEY, CDR2 SMNVEV (reference sequence). The J segment lost 3 bases and the V segment lost 5 bases, leaving 7 bases of the junction unmatched.

The chain couples TRBV29-1 to TRBJ1-2, with 11 bases aligning to TRBD1. Trimming took 5 bases from V and 8 from J; bases not matched to a gene: 7. CDR1 and CDR2 from the germline V gene are SQVTM and ANQGSEA. The CDR3 covers 13 residues. The CDR3 DNA follows: TGCAGCGTTTCGGGACAGGGGGTTGGCGGCTACACCTTC. It is translated as CSVSGQGVGGYTF.

A single count supports this clone. The V gene is TRBV7-9, the J gene TRBJ1-1; D unclear. V dropped 1 base and J dropped 8 bases, with 5 bases sitting between them. CDR1 is SEHNR and CDR2 is FQNEAQ in the germline V gene (reference sequence). The CDR3 length is 11 residues. DNA for the CDR3: TGTGCCAGCAGCTTAGAAGGGGAAGCTTTCTTT. Translated, it gives CASSLEGEAFF.

The chain combines TRBV20-1 with TRBJ2-7; D is unresolved. Germline loops: CDR1 DFQATT, CDR2 SNEGSKA (reference sequence). The V end lost 6 bases, the J end lost 4 bases, and 10 bases lay between the germline ends. The CDR3 covers 11 residues. The CDR3 protein is CSAPDVYEQYF. The DNA of the CDR3 is TGCAGTGCCCCGGACGTGTACGAGCAGTACTTC.

This clone has a single count. This chain connects TRBV9 to TRBJ2-7; no firm D call. The CDR3 contains 14 residues. Trimming pared 4 bases from V and 2 bases from J, leaving 13 bases between. Germline CDR1 reads SGDLS; CDR2 reads YYNGEE. CDR3 amino acids: CASSRSHTPYEQYF. The CDR3 region has the DNA TGTGCCAGCAGCCGTAGTCACACTCCCTACGAGCAGTACTTC.

V is TRBV25-1 and J is TRBJ2-1, with 11 bases that match TRBD2. CDR1 and CDR2 from the germline V gene are MGHDK and SYGVNS. V was clipped by 5 bases and J by 5 bases; unmatched bases: 11. This CDR3 has 17 amino acids. DNA of the CDR3: TGTGCCAGCAGTACCCTGCAGGCTAGCGGGGGGCACAATGAGCAGTTCTTC. Its protein is CASSTLQASGGHNEQFF.

This clone was counted a single time. The chain has TRBV11-2 and TRBJ1-2; D is uncertain. V was shortened by 5 bases and J by 4 bases, with 14 bases between the two germline ends. Germline V lookup: CDR1 SGHAT, CDR2 FQNNGV. The CDR3 length is 14 residues. DNA for the CDR3: TGTGCCAGCAGCCGCTCTACGGCTGGCTATGGCTACACCTTC. This codes for CASSRSTAGYGYTF.

This clone was found once. The V call is TRBV28, the J call TRBJ2-5, with D possibly matching TRBD1 (5 bases). V was shortened by 5 bases and J by 3 bases, with 10 bases between the two germline ends. Germline V gives CDR1 MDHEN, CDR2 SYDVKM. The CDR3 loop spans 13 amino acids. The CDR3: CASSMTDEETQYF. The CDR3 DNA reads as TGTGCCAGCAGTATGACAGACGAAGAGACCCAGTACTTC.

J is TRBJ2-3 and V is TRBV13, with 13 bases identical to TRBD2. This CDR3 region has 18 residues. Germline trimming cut 4 bases from V and 0 bases from J; bases unmatched to any gene: 7. The germline gives CDR1 PRHDT, CDR2 FYEKMQ (reference sequence). CDR3 residues: CASSSGLAGTYSTDTQYF. The CDR3, as DNA: TGTGCCAGCAGCTCGGGACTAGCGGGGACCTATAGCACAGATACGCAGTATTTT.

V and J are TRBV2 and TRBJ1-6; D not certain. CDR1 and CDR2 from the germline V gene are SNHLY and FYNNEI. The germline V and J ends were trimmed by 7 bases and 12 bases, with 19 bases remaining between them. The CDR3 spans 14 residues. The DNA of the CDR3 is TGTGCCAGCAAGTTTGAGGGAGCCCGAGAACCCCTCCACTTT. Protein: CASKFEGAREPLHF.